The sequence of this TCR beta chain was determined in a study of blood T cell repertoires in COVID-19. Authors' processing steps: From reference gene primer amplification, estimates of nucleated cell counts were derived. Profiling relied on immunoSEQ multiplex PCR, and the TCRdb table lists in-frame clones only, not all of them. V and J calls and clone size are those listed in that table; D and trimming were worked out from the DNA. The sample records approximately 68,000 clones, around 83% being singletons. The CDR3 consists of 17 residues. V was cut by 1 base and J by 5 bases, with 21 bases left in between. Germline-derived CDR1 and CDR2 are LNHNV and YYDKDF (reference sequence).

The sequencing input was peripheral blood. J is TRBJ2-7 and V is TRBV15; possibly TRBD2 for D (5 bases). This sequence originates from a woman between 55 and 75 years old with acute or convalescent COVID-19. The CDR3 protein is CATSRVGSGFRGDEQYF. The CDR3 DNA is TGTGCCACCAGCAGAGTTGGGTCGGGTTTCCGGGGTGACGAGCAGTACTTC.